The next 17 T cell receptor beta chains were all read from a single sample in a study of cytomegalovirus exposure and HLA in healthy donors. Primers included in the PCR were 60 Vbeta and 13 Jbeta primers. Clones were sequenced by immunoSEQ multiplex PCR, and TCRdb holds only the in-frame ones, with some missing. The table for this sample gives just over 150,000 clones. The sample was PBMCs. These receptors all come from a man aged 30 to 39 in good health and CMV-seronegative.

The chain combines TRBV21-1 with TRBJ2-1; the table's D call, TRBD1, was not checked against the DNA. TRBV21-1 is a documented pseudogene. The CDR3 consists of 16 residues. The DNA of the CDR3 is TGTGCCAGCAGCGCCCACCAGGGGGCTCTCTACAATGAGCAGTTCTTC. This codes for CASSAHQGALYNEQFF.

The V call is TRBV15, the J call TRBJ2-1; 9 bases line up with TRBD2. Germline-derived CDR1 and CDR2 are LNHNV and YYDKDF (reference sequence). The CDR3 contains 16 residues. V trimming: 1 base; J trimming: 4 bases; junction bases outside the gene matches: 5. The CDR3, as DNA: TGTGCCACCAGCAGAGGCCTAGCGGGACAATACAATGAGCAGTTCTTC. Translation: CATSRGLAGQYNEQFF.

The CDR3 reads CASTRLAGTYEQYF. The CDR3 DNA sequence: TGTGCCAGCACCAGACTAGCGGGGACCTACGAGCAGTACTTC. The chain carries TRBV6-5 and TRBJ2-7; 11 bases agree with TRBD2. This CDR3 has 14 residues. The germline gives CDR1 MNHEY, CDR2 SVGAGI. The J segment lost 2 bases and the V segment lost 7 bases, leaving 4 bases of the junction unmatched.

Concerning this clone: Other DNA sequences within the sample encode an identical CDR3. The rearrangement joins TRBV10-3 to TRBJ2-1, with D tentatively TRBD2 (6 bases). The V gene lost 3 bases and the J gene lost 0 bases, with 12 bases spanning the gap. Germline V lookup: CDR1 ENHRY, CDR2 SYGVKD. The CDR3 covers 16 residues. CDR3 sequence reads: CAISDGRGSSYNEQFF. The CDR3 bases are TGTGCCATCAGTGACGGGAGAGGGAGCTCCTACAATGAGCAGTTCTTC.

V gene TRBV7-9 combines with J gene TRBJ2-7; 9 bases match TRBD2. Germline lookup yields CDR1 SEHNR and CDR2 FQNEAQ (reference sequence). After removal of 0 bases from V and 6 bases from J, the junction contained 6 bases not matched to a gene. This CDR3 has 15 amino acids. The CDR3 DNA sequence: TGTGCCAGCAGCTTAGCGCGGGAGGGCCTCATCGAGCAGTACTTC. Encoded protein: CASSLAREGLIEQYF.

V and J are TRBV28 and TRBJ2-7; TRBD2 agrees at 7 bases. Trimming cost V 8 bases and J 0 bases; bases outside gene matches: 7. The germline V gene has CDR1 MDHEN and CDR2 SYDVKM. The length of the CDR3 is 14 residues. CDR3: CASWGEGDSYEQYF. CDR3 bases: TGTGCCAGCTGGGGGGAGGGAGACTCCTACGAGCAGTACTTC.

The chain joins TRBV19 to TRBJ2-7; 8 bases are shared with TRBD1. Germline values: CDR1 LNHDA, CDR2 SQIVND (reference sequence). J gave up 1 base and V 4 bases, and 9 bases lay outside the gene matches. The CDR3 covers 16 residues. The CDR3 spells CASSTRQGPTSYEQYF. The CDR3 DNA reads TGTGCCAGTAGTACGCGACAGGGGCCTACGTCCTACGAGCAGTACTTC. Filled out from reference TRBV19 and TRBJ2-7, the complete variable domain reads DGGITQSPKYLFRKEGQNVTLSCEQNLNHDAMYWYRQDPGQGLRLIYYSQIVNDFQKGDIAEGYSVSREKKESFPLTVTSAQKNPTAFYLCASSTRQGPTSYEQYFGPGTRLTVT.

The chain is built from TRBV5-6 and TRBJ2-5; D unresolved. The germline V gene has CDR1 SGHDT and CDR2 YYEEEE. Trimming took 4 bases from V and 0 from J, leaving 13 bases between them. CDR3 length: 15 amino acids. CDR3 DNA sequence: TGTGCCAGCAGCCGAATCTACCTCAACCAAGAGACCCAGTACTTC. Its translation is CASSRIYLNQETQYF.

The CDR3 sequence is CASSTLNEQYF. DNA for the CDR3: TGTGCCAGCAGTACTCTAAACGAGCAGTACTTC. The rearrangement uses TRBV28 and TRBJ2-7; D is undetermined. CDR3 length: 11 amino acids. Trimming pared 5 bases from V and 5 bases from J, leaving 7 bases between. The germline V gene has CDR1 MDHEN and CDR2 SYDVKM.

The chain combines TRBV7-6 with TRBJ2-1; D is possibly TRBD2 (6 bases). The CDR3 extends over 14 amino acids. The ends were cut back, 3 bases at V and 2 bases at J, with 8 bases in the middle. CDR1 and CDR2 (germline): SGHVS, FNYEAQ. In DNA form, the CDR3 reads TGTGCCAGCAGCTTCGGGAGACCCTACAATGAGCAGTTCTTC. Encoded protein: CASSFGRPYNEQFF.

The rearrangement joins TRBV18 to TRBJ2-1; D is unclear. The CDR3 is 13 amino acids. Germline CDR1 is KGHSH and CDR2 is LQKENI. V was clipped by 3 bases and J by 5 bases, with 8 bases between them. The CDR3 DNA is TGTGCCAGCTCACCGGTGAGGAACAATGAGCAGTTCTTC. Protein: CASSPVRNNEQFF.

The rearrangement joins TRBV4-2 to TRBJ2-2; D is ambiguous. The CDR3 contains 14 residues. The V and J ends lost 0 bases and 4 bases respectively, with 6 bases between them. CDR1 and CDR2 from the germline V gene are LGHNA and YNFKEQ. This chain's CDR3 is CASSQDYGTGELFF. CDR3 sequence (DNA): TGTGCCAGCAGCCAAGATTACGGCACCGGGGAGCTGTTTTTT.

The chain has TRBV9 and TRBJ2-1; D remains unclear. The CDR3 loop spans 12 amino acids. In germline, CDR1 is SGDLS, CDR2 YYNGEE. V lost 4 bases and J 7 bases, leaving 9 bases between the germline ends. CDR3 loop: CASSSPRNEQFF. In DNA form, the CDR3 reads TGTGCCAGCAGCTCTCCCCGTAATGAGCAGTTCTTC.

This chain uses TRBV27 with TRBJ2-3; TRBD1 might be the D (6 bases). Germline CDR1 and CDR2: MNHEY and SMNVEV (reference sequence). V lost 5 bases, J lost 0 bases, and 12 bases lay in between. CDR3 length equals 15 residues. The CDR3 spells CASSDGTPSTDTQYF. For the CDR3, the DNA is TGTGCCAGCAGTGACGGGACACCCAGCACAGATACGCAGTATTTT.

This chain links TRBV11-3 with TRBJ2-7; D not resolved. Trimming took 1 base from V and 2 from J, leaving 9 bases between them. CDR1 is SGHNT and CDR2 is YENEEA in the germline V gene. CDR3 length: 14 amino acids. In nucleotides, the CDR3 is TGTGCCAGCAGCTTAGCGTCAGCGACCTACGAGCAGTACTTC. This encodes CASSLASATYEQYF. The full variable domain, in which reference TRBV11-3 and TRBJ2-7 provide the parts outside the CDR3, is EAGVVQSPRYKIIEKKQPVAFWCNPISGHNTLYWYLQNLGQGPELLIRYENEEAVDDSQLPKDRFSAERLKGVDSTLKIQPAELGDSAVYLCASSLASATYEQYFGPGTRLTVT.

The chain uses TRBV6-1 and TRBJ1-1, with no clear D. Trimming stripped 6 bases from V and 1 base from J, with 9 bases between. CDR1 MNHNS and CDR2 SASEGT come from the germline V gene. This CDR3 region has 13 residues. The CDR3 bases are TGTGCCAGCAGCAATCTACCGAACACTGAAGCTTTCTTT. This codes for CASSNLPNTEAFF.

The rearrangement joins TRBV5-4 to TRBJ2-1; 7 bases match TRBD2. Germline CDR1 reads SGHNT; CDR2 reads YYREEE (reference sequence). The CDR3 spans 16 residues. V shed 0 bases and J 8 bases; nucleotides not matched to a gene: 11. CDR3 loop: CASSLVASGLEDEQFF. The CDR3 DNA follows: TGTGCCAGCAGCTTGGTGGCTAGCGGCCTTGAGGATGAGCAGTTCTTC.